This TCR beta chain came from a study of long-term antiretroviral therapy in people with HIV. In each sample, roughly 1-11 million cryopreserved PBMC were present before DNA extraction. Version v3.0 of the immunoSEQ assay ran at survey level. Sequencing was performed with immunoSEQ multiplex PCR; in TCRdb, only in-frame clones are kept and a portion is missing. The table has around 30,000 clones, 93% seen once. CDR3 length: 13 residues. Germline CDR1 and CDR2: MNHEY and SMNVEV (reference sequence). Trimming cost V 10 bases and J 0 bases, with 13 bases left between them. Sequenced here: unsorted PBMCs, sampled around 6.3 years after starting antiretroviral therapy. This receptor was obtained from a woman aged 40 to 55 with HIV. The chain employs TRBV27 and TRBJ2-7; D might be TRBD1 or TRBD2, each matching 5 bases. CDR3 sequence: CATQRDGSYEQYF. As DNA, the CDR3 is TGTGCCACACAACGGGACGGCTCCTACGAGCAGTACTTC.